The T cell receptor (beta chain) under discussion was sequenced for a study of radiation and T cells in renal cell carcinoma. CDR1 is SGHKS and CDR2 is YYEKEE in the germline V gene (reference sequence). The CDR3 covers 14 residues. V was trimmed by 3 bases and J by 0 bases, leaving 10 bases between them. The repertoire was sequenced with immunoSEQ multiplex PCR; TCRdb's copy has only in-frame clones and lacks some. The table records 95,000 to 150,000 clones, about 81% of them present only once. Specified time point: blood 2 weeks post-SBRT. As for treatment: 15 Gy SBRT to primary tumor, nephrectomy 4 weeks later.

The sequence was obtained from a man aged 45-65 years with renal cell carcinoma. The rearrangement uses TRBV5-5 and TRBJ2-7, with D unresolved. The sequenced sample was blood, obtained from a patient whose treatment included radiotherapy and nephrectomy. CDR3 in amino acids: CASSWNPASYEQYF. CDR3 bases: TGTGCCAGCAGCTGGAACCCGGCCTCCTACGAGCAGTACTTC.